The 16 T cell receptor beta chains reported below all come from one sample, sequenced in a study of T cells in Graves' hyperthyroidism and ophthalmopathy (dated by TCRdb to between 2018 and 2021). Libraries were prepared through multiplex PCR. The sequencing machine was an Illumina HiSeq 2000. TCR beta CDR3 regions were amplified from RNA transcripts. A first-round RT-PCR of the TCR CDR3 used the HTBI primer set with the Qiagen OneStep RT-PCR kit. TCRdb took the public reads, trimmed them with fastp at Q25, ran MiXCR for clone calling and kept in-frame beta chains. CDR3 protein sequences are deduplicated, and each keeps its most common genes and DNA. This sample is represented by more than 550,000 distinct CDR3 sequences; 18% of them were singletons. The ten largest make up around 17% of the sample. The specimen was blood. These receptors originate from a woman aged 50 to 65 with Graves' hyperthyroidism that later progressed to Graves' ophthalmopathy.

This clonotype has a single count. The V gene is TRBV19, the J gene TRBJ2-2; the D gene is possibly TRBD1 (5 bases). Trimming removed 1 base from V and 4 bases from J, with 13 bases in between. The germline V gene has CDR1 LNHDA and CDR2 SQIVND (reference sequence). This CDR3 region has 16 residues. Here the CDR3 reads CASSIVPGSGTGELFF. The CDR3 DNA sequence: TGTGCCAGTAGTATAGTCCCAGGGTCGGGCACCGGGGAGCTGTTTTTT.

CDR3 coding DNA: TGTGCCAGCAGCTTAGGGGCTAATAGCGGGAGTCGACGAAATACGCAGTATTTT. It encodes CASSLGANSGSRRNTQYF. V and J are TRBV7-8 and TRBJ2-3; 9 bases match TRBD2. Germline CDR1 is SGHVS and CDR2 is FQNEAQ. Trimming removed 1 base from V and 7 bases from J; junction bases left unmatched: 15. CDR3 length equals 18 residues.

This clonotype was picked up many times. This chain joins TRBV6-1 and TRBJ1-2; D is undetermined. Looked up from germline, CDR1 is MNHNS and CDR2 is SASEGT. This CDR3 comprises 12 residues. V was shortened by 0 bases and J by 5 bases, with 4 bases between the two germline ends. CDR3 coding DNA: TGTGCCAGCAGTGAAGCGCTGTATGGCTACACCTTC. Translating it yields CASSEALYGYTF.

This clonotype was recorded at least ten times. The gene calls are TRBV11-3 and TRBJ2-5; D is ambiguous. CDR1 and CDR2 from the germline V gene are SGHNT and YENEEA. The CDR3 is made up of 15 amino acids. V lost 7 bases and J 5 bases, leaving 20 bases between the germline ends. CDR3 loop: CASTALEWLGETQYF. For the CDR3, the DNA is TGTGCCAGCACCGCGTTGGAATGGCTAGGGGAGACCCAGTACTTC.

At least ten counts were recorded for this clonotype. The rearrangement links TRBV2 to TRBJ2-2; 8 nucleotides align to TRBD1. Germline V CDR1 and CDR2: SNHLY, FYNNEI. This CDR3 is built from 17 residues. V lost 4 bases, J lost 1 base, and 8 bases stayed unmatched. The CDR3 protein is CASSAPRQGKNTGELFF. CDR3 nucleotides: TGTGCCAGCAGTGCCCCCCGACAGGGGAAGAACACCGGGGAGCTGTTTTTT.

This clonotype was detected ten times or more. In DNA form, the CDR3 reads TGTGCCAGCAGCTTAGTCCTTCCTGGAGGCAAAAACATTCAGTACTTC. This translates into CASSLVLPGGKNIQYF. The gene calls are TRBV11-1 and TRBJ2-4, with D perhaps TRBD2 (5 bases). Germline values: CDR1 SGHAT, CDR2 FQDESV (reference sequence). Deletions cut 1 base from V and 3 bases from J, with 13 bases between. The CDR3 covers 16 residues.

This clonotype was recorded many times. CDR3 sequence: CASSLGTGNNEQFF. CDR3 coding DNA: TGTGCCAGCAGCCTCGGGACAGGGAACAATGAGCAGTTCTTC. The chain employs TRBV3-1 and TRBJ2-1; 9 bases map to TRBD1. The CDR3 has 14 amino acids. Losses at the gene ends were 4 bases for V and 5 bases for J; bases not matched to a gene: 3. Germline CDR1 is LGHDT and CDR2 is YNNKEL (reference sequence).

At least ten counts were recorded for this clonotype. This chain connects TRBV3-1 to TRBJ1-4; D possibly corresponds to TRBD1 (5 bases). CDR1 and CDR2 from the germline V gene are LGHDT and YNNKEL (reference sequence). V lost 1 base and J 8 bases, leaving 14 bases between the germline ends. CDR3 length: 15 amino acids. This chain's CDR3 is CASSQGGGEWEKLFF. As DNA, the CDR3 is TGTGCCAGCAGCCAAGGAGGAGGGGAATGGGAAAAACTGTTTTTT.

The CDR3 protein is CASSYYAGTTDTQYF. CDR3 nucleotide sequence: TGTGCCAGCAGTTACTATGCGGGGACGACAGATACGCAGTATTTT. The chain links TRBV6-1 to TRBJ2-3; D might be TRBD2 (6 bases). Germline values: CDR1 MNHNS, CDR2 SASEGT. Between the trimmed V and J ends, which lost 5 bases and 3 bases, there was a span of 15 bases. This CDR3 contains 15 residues.

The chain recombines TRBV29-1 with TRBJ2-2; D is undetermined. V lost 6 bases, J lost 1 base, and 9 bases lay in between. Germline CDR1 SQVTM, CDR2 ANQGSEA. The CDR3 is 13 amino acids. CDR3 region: CSVITGNTGELFF. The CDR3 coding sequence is TGCAGCGTGATTACTGGGAACACCGGGGAGCTGTTTTTT.

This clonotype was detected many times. CDR3 coding DNA: TGTGCCAGCAGCACCTGGACAGGGCTTGGGGCTGAAGCTTTCTTT. This gives the protein CASSTWTGLGAEAFF. This chain joins TRBV11-2 and TRBJ1-1; 8 positions agree with TRBD1. There are 15 residues in the CDR3. The J segment lost 6 bases and the V segment lost 5 bases, leaving 11 bases of the junction unmatched. Germline V gene data show CDR1 as SGHAT and CDR2 as FQNNGV.

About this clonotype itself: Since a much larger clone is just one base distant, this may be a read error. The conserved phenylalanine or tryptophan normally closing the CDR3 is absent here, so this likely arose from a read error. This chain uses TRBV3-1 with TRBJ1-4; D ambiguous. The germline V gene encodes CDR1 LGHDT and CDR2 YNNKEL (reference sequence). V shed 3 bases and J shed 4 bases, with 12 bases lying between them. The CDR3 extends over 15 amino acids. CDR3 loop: CASSHNRGINEKLFI. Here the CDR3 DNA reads TGTGCCAGCAGCCATAACCGAGGAATTAATGAAAAACTGTTTATT.

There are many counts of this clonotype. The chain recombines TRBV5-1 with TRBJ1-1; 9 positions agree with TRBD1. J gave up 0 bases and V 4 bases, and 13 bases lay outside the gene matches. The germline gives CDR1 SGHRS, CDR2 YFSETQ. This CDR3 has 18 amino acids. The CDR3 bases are TGCGCCAGCAGCCCTGGTAGGGACAGGGCGATATTGAACACTGAAGCTTTCTTT. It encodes CASSPGRDRAILNTEAFF.

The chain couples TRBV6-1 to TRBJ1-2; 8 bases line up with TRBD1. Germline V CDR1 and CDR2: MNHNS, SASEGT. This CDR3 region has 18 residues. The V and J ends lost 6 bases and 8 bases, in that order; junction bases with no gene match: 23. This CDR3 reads CASRGTDRGGRGRFGYTF. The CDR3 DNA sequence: TGTGCCAGCAGAGGAACCGACCGGGGGGGCAGGGGGCGTTTCGGCTACACCTTC.

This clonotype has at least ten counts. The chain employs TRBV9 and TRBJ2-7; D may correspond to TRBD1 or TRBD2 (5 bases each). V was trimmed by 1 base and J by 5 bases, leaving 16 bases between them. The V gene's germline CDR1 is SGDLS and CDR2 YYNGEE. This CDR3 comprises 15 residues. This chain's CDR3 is CASSVLPGPDHEQYF. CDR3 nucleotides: TGTGCCAGCAGCGTACTACCGGGACCTGACCACGAGCAGTACTTC.

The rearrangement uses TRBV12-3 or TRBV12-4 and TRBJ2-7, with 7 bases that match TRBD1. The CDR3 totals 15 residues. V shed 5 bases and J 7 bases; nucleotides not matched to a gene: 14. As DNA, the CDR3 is TGTGCCAGCAGTCTCTCTGGAACAGGGGCCTCTGAGCAGTACTTC. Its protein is CASSLSGTGASEQYF.